These T cell receptor beta chains were read from a single sample in a study of prognosis after radiotherapy for stage I lung cancer. One entry per CDR3 protein results from TCRdb running MiXCR on the multiplex PCR reads. The sample shows some 23,000 distinct CDR3 sequences, approximately 39% of them seen only once. The sample here was PBMCs, taken before or after stereotactic body radiation therapy (not recorded which). These receptor sequences come from a donor aged 50 or older with non-small cell lung cancer. Each CDR3 is given with its conserved first and last residue. Fields, in order: J gene, clone size, V gene, D gene, CDR3 protein, CDR3 DNA. D genes are given only for firm matches. The size field is filled for only some rows; it gives once, few, many or a size class.

TRBJ2-7 | medium-sized | TRBV6-1 | TRBD1 | CASGRTGAYEQYF | TGTGCCAGCGGTAGGACAGGGGCCTACGAGCAGTACTTC
TRBJ2-1 | NA | TRBV4-1 | TRBD2 | CASSQEPAGGINEQFF | TGCGCCAGCAGCCAAGAACCCGCGGGAGGGATTAATGAGCAGTTCTTC
TRBJ2-5 | NA | TRBV5-1 | NA | CASSPLGGSQYF | TGCGCCAGCAGCCCTCTCGGAGGCTCCCAGTACTTC
TRBJ1-2 | many | TRBV25-1 | NA | CASSREVGYGYTF | TGTGCCAGCAGTAGGGAGGTGGGATATGGCTACACCTTC
TRBJ1-4 | NA | TRBV5-4 | TRBD1 | CASSSNRGLNEKLFF | TGTGCCAGCAGCAGCAACAGGGGACTTAATGAAAAACTGTTTTTT
TRBJ2-7 | many | TRBV29-1 | NA | CSVEDPRNGGPYEQYF | TGCAGCGTTGAAGATCCGAGGAATGGAGGACCCTACGAGCAGTACTTC
TRBJ2-1 | many | TRBV6-5 | NA | CASSWRDEQFF | TGTGCCAGCAGTTGGAGGGATGAGCAGTTCTTC
TRBJ2-1 | few | TRBV5-1 | NA | CASSLGQYNEQFF | TGCGCCAGCAGCTTGGGACAGTACAATGAGCAGTTCTTC
TRBJ2-7 | NA | TRBV2 | NA | CASSKDTAYEQYF | TGTGCCAGCAGTAAAGACACCGCCTACGAGCAGTACTTC
TRBJ1-2 | NA | TRBV20-1 | NA | CSARGFGSYTF | TGCAGTGCTAGGGGGTTTGGGAGCTACACCTTC
TRBJ2-7 | NA | TRBV27 | NA | CASSLLGEIVVAYEQYF | TGTGCCAGCAGTTTATTAGGGGAGATTGTGGTTGCCTACGAGCAGTACTTC
TRBJ2-2 | many | TRBV7-3 | TRBD2 | CASQSGGGYTGELFF | TGTGCCAGCCAATCGGGGGGGGGCTACACCGGGGAGCTGTTTTTT
TRBJ1-3 | once | TRBV28 | TRBD1 | CASTLFNRGGSANTIYF | TGTGCCAGCACCCTTTTCAACAGGGGGGGCTCTGCAAACACCATATATTTT
TRBJ1-4 | NA | TRBV6-2/TRBV6-3 | NA | CAISRRTLAEEKLFF | TGTGCCATCAGTCGACGGACCCTCGCCGAAGAAAAGCTGTTTTTT
TRBJ1-2 | medium-sized | TRBV6-1 | NA | CASSEVGRPYGYTF | TGTGCCAGCAGTGAAGTGGGCAGACCCTATGGCTACACCTTC
TRBJ2-2 | NA | TRBV12-3/TRBV12-4 | NA | CASSPLNTGELFF | TGTGCCAGCAGCCCCCTGAACACCGGGGAGCTGTTTTTT
TRBJ2-1 | NA | TRBV6-5 | NA | CASSSQLGESYNEQFF | TGTGCCAGCAGTTCACAACTAGGGGAGTCCTACAATGAGCAGTTCTTC
TRBJ1-1 | NA | TRBV6-5 | NA | CASSYRSRGGTEAFF | TGTGCCAGCAGTTACCGGAGCAGAGGAGGCACTGAAGCTTTCTTT
TRBJ2-3 | NA | TRBV7-3 | NA | CASIPMGGHLTDTQYF | TGTGCCAGCATCCCTATGGGGGGACACCTCACAGATACGCAGTATTTT
TRBJ1-4 | many | TRBV4-2 | TRBD1 | CASSQVFAGGNEKLFF | TGTGCCAGCAGCCAAGTCTTCGCAGGGGGTAATGAAAAACTGTTTTTT
TRBJ2-2 | NA | TRBV20-1 | NA | CSAGGLGPLSLRQQPGIEELFF | NA
TRBJ2-3 | medium-sized | TRBV7-3 | NA | CASSLNPLSTDTQYF | TGTGCCAGCAGCTTAAACCCGCTTTCCACAGATACGCAGTATTTT
TRBJ1-1 | NA | TRBV6-1 | TRBD1 | CASSQLRDSEAFF | TGTGCCAGCAGCCAATTAAGGGACAGCGAAGCTTTCTTT
TRBJ2-5 | many | TRBV29-1 | TRBD1 | CSVGTGGETQYF | TGCAGCGTGGGGACAGGGGGGGAGACCCAGTACTTC